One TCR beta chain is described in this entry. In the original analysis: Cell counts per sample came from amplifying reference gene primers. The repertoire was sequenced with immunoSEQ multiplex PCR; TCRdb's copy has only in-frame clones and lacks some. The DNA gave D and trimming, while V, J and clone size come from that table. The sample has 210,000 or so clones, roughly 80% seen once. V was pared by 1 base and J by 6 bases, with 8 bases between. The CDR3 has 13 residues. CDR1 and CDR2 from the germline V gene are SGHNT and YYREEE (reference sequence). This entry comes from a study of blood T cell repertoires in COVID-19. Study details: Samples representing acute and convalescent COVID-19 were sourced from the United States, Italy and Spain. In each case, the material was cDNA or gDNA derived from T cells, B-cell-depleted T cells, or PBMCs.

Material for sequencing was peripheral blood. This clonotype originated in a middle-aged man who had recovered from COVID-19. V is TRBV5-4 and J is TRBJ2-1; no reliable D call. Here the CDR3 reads CASSLLGFNEQFF. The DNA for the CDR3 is TGTGCCAGCAGCTTGTTGGGCTTCAATGAGCAGTTCTTC.